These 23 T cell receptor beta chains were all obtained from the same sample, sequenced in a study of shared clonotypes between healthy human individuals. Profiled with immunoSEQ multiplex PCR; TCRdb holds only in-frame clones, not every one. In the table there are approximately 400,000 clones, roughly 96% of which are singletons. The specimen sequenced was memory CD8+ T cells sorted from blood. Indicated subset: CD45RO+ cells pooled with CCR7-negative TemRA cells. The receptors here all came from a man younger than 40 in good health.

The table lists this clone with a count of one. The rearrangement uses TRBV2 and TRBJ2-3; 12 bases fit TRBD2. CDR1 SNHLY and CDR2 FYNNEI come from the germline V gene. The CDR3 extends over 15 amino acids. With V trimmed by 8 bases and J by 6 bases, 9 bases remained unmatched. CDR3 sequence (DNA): TGTGCCAGCCTACGACTAGCGGGAGTTTCGGATACGCAGTATTTT. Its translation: CASLRLAGVSDTQYF.

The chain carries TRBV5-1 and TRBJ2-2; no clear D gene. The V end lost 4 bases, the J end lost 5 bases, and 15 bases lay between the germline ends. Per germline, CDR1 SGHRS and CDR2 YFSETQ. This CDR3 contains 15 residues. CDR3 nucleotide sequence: TGCGCCAGCAGCCATCTTTCGGAGCCGACCGGGGAGCTGTTTTTT. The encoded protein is CASSHLSEPTGELFF.

DNA of the CDR3: TGTGCCAGCAGCCCGAGGGGGGCTGGCACCGGGGAGCTGTTTTTT. Protein product: CASSPRGAGTGELFF. This chain uses TRBV11-2 with TRBJ2-2, with D possibly called TRBD1 or TRBD2 (6 bases each). The CDR3 length is 15 residues. The ends were cut back, 5 bases at V and 4 bases at J, with 14 bases in the middle. Germline V CDR1 and CDR2: SGHAT, FQNNGV.

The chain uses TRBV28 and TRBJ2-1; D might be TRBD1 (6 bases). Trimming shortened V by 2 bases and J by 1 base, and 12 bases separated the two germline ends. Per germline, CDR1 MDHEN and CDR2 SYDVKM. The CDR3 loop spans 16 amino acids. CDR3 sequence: CASSLVPGASYNEQFF. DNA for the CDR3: TGTGCCAGCAGTTTAGTACCAGGGGCTTCCTACAATGAGCAGTTCTTC.

The CDR3 reads CASSLGQGRAGELFF. The CDR3 DNA sequence: TGTGCCAGCAGCTTGGGGCAGGGGAGGGCCGGGGAGCTGTTTTTT. The chain links TRBV5-6 to TRBJ2-2; D is perhaps TRBD2 (7 bases). CDR3 length: 15 residues. V was trimmed by 0 bases and J by 6 bases, leaving 12 bases between them. Germline V gene data show CDR1 as SGHDT and CDR2 as YYEEEE. The full variable domain, its missing parts supplied by reference TRBV5-6 and TRBJ2-2, is DAGVTQSPTHLIKTRGQQVTLRCSPKSGHDTVSWYQQALGQGPQFIFQYYEEEERQRGNFPDRFSGHQFPNYSSELNVNALLLGDSALYLCASSLGQGRAGELFFGEGSRLTVL.

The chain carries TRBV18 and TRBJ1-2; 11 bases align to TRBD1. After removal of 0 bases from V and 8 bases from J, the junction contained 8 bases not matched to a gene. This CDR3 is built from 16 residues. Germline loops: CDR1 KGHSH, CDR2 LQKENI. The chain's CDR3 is CASSPPSGQGAQGYTF. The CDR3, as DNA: TGTGCCAGCTCACCACCCTCTGGACAGGGGGCGCAAGGCTACACCTTC.

The CDR3 nucleotides are TGTGCCAGCAGCTTGTCTGGGACGGCGAACACCGGGGAGCTGTTTTTT. It encodes CASSLSGTANTGELFF. The chain links TRBV5-5 to TRBJ2-2; D is possibly TRBD1 or TRBD2 (5 bases each). The CDR3 extends over 16 amino acids. Trimming stripped 1 base from V and 0 bases from J, with 10 bases between. In germline, CDR1 is SGHKS, CDR2 YYEKEE (reference sequence).

CDR3 DNA sequence: TGTGCCAGCGGTAGCGGGAGAGAGGGCGAGCAGTACTTC. Translated, it gives CASGSGREGEQYF. This chain connects TRBV6-5 to TRBJ2-7; 9 bases match TRBD2. The germline V gene encodes CDR1 MNHEY and CDR2 SVGAGI. The CDR3 has 13 residues. V was clipped by 8 bases and J by 6 bases; unmatched bases: 8.

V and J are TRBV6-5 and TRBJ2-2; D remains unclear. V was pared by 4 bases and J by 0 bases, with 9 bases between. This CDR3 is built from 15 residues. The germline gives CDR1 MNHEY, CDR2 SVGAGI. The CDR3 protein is CASSSRTANTGELFF. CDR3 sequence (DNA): TGTGCCAGCAGTTCTAGGACGGCGAACACCGGGGAGCTGTTTTTT.

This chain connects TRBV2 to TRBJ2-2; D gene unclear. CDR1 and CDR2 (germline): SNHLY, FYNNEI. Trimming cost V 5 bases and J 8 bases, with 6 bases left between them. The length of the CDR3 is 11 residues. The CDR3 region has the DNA TGTGCCAGCAGTCGAGCAGGGGAGCTGTTTTTT. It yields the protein CASSRAGELFF.

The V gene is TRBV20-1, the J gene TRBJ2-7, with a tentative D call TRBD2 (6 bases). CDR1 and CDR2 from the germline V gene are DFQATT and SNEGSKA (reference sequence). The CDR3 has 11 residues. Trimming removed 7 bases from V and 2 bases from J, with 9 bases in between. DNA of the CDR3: TGCAGTGTTGGGACTCCCTACGAGCAGTACTTC. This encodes CSVGTPYEQYF.

In DNA, the CDR3 is TGTGCCAGCAGTGCCCTTAGCGGGAGGGCCGGCACCGGGGAGCTGTTTTTT. Translated: CASSALSGRAGTGELFF. The chain couples TRBV2 to TRBJ2-2; 11 bases agree with TRBD2. CDR3 length: 17 amino acids. V shed 4 bases and J 4 bases; nucleotides not matched to a gene: 8. CDR1 SNHLY and CDR2 FYNNEI come from the germline V gene.

CDR3 in DNA: TGTGCCAGCAGACTGACAGTTCTCGGAAACACCATATATTTT. It codes for CASRLTVLGNTIYF. The chain recombines TRBV6-5 with TRBJ1-3; D may be TRBD1 (5 bases). The CDR3 is 14 residues long. V lost 6 bases, J lost 4 bases, and 13 bases lay in between. The germline V gene encodes CDR1 MNHEY and CDR2 SVGAGI.

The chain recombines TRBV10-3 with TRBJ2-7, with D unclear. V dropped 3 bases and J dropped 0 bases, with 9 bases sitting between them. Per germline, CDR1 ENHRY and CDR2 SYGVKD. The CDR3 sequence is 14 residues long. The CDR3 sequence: CAISEGPSSYEQYF. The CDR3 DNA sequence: TGTGCCATCAGTGAAGGCCCCAGCTCCTACGAGCAGTACTTC.

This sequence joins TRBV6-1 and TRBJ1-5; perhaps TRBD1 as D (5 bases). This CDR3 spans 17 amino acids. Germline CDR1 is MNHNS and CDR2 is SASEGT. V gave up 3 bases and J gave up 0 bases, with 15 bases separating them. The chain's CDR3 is CASSDPGRGYSNQPQHF. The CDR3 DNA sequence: TGTGCCAGCAGTGATCCAGGGAGAGGATATAGCAATCAGCCCCAGCATTTT.

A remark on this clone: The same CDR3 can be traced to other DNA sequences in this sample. The CDR3 DNA reads as TGCGCCAGCAGCTTGGAGGGGGCGCGGGGCTACACCTTC. Translation gives CASSLEGARGYTF. This rearrangement joins TRBV5-1 to TRBJ1-2; 7 positions match TRBD1. Germline loops: CDR1 SGHRS, CDR2 YFSETQ. V lost 0 bases and J lost 8; bases outside the gene matches: 4. The CDR3 spans 13 residues.

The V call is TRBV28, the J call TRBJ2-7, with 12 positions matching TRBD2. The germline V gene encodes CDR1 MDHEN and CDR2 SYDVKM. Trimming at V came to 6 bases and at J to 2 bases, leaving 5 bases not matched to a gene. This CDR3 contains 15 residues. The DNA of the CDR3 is TGTGCCAGCAGCCGGCTAGCGGGAGGGGCCTACGAGCAGTACTTC. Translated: CASSRLAGGAYEQYF.

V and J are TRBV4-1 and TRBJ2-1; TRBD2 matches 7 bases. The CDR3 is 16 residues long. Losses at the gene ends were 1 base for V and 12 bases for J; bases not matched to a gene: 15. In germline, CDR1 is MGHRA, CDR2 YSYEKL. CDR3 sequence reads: CASSQVLGGLAHVQFF. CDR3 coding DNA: TGCGCCAGCAGCCAAGTTTTGGGGGGGTTAGCGCACGTGCAGTTCTTC.

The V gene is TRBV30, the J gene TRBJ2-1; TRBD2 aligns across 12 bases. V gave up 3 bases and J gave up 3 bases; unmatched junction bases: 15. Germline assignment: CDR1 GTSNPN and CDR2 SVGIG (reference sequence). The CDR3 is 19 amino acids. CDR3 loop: CAWSGRGLAGTKDYNEQFF. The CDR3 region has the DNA TGTGCCTGGAGCGGAAGGGGACTAGCGGGCACCAAAGACTACAATGAGCAGTTCTTC.

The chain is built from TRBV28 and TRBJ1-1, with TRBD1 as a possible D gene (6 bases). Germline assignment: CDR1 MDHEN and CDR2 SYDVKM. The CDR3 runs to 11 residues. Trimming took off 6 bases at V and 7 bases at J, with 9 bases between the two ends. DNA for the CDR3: TGTGCCAGCAGACAGGGCCGTGAAGCTTTCTTT. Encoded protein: CASRQGREAFF.

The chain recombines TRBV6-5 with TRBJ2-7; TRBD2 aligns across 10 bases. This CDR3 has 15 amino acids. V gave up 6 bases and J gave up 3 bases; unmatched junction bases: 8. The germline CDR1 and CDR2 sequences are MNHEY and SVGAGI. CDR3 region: CASRYRTSGGYEQYF. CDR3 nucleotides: TGTGCCAGCAGATATCGGACTAGCGGTGGCTACGAGCAGTACTTC.

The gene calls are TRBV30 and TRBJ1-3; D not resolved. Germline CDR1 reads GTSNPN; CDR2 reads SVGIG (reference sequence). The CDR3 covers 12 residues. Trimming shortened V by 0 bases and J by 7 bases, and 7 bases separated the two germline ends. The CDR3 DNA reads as TGTGCCTGGAGTGTATTTACGAACACCATATATTTT. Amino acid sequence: CAWSVFTNTIYF.

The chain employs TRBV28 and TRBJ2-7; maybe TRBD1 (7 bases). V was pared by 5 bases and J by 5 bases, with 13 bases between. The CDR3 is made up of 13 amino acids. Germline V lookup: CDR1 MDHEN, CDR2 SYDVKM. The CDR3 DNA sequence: TGTGCCAGCAGTACCCAGGGGGGCCACGAGCAGTACTTC. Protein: CASSTQGGHEQYF.